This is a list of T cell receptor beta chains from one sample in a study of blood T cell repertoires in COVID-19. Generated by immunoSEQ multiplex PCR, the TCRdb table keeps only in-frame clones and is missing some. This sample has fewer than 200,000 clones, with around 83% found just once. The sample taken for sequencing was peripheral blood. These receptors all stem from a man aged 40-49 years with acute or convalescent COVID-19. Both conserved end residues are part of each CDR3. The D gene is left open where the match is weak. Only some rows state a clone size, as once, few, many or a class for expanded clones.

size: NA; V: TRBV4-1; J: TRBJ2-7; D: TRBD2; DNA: TGCGCCAGCAGCCAAGCTAGCGGGGGCTCCTACGAGCAGTACTTC; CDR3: CASSQASGGSYEQYF
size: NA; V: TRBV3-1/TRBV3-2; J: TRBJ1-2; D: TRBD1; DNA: TGTGCCAGCAGCCAATCCGGGACAGGGTTCATTCACTATGGCTACACCTTC; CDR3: CASSQSGTGFIHYGYTF
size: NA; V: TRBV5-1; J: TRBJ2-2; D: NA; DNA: TGCGCCAGCTCCACGACAGTTAACACCGGGGAGCTGTTTTTT; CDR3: CASSTTVNTGELFF
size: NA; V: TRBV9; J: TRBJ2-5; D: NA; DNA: TGTGCCAGCAGCGTAGCGGTCGGAGAGACCCAGTACTTC; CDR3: CASSVAVGETQYF
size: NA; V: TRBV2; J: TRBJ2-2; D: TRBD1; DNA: TGTGCCAGCAGGGACAGGGGGTTCGGCGGGGAGCTGTTTTTT; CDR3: CASRDRGFGGELFF
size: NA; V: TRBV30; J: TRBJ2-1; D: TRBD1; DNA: TGTGCCTGGAGTGGAAACAGGGGCAATGAGCAGTTCTTC; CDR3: CAWSGNRGNEQFF
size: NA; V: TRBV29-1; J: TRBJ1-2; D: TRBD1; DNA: TGCAGCGTCTTGGACAGGGGGGAAAACTATGGCTACACCTTC; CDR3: CSVLDRGENYGYTF
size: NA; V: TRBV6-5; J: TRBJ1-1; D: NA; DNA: TGTGCCAGCAGTTACGACACCTTGAACACTGAAGCTTTCTTT; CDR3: CASSYDTLNTEAFF
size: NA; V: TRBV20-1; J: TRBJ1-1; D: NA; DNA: TGCAGTGCTAGAGGGCACACTGAAGCTTTCTTT; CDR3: CSARGHTEAFF
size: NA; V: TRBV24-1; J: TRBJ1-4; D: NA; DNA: TGTGCCACCAGTGAGGCAGGGCCTTCGGAAAAACTGTTTTTT; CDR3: CATSEAGPSEKLFF
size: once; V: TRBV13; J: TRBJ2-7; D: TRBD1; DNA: TGTGCCAGCAGCGTCCGACAGGGTGCCTACGAGCAGTACTTC; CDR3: CASSVRQGAYEQYF
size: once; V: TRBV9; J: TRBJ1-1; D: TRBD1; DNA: TGTGCCAGCAGCGTAGGATCCGGAACAGGGGGCACTGAAGCTTTCTTT; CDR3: CASSVGSGTGGTEAFF
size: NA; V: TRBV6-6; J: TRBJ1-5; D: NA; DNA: TGTGCCAGCATTACGCGGGGTGACCAGCCCCAGCATTTT; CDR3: CASITRGDQPQHF
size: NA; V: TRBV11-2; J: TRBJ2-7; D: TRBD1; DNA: TGTGCCAGCAACAATTCCCCCAGGACAGGGGTCTACGAGCAGTACTTC; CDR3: CASNNSPRTGVYEQYF
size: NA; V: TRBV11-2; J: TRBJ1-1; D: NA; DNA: TGTGCCAGCAGCTCACCGACAGCGAACACTGAAGCTTTCTTT; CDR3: CASSSPTANTEAFF
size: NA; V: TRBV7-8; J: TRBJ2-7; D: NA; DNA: TGTGCCAGCAGCCCGTCTCCGGGCTACGAGCAGTACTTC; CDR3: CASSPSPGYEQYF
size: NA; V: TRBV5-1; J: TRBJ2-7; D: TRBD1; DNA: TGCGCCAGCAGCTTCGACCCGACAGGGGTGGACGTGCACGAGCAGTACTTC; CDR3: CASSFDPTGVDVHEQYF
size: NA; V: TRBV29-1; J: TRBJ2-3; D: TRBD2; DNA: TGCAGTGAATGGGGGGGTCGCACAGATACGCAGTATTTT; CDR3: CSEWGGRTDTQYF
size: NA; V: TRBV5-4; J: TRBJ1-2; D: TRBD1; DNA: TGTGCCAGCAGCTGGGGAGGGACAGGGGGCTACACCTTC; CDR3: CASSWGGTGGYTF
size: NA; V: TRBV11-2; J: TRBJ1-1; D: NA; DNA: TGTGCCAGCAGCCCGGCAGGAGGAAAGAGCACTGAAGCTTTCTTT; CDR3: CASSPAGGKSTEAFF
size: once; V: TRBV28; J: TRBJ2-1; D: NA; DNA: TGTGCCAGCAGTTCATCCCTCCCGACAGTTACTTCCTACAATGAGCAGTTCTTC; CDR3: CASSSSLPTVTSYNEQFF
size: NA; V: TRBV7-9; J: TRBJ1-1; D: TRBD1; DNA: TGTGCCAGCAGCTTTGGACAGGGGCAGAACACTGAAGCTTTCTTT; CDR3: CASSFGQGQNTEAFF